Below are 12 T cell receptor beta chains sequenced from a single sample in a study of T cell responses to AZD1222 COVID-19 vaccine. Sequenced by immunoSEQ multiplex PCR; TCRdb stores in-frame clones only, minus some. The profile covers over 120,000 clones, with roughly 91% appearing a single time and about 9.1% taken by the ten largest. The specimen was peripheral blood, collected on day 0 of AZD1222 vaccination. These TCRs come from an adult in good health.

The gene calls are TRBV30 and TRBJ2-7, with D possibly being TRBD1 (5 bases). Between the trimmed V and J ends, which lost 0 bases and 4 bases, there was a span of 7 bases. This CDR3 has 12 amino acids. Per the germline V gene, CDR1 is GTSNPN and CDR2 is SVGIG (reference sequence). Here the CDR3 reads CAWSVDRYEQYF. The CDR3, as DNA: TGTGCCTGGAGTGTCGACAGATACGAGCAGTACTTC.

This clone was seen a single time. The genes are TRBV5-1 and TRBJ2-1, with 7 positions matching TRBD1. CDR1 and CDR2 (germline): SGHRS, YFSETQ. The ends lost 7 bases at V and 8 bases at J; junction bases unmatched: 15. The length of the CDR3 is 15 residues. This CDR3 is CASASSGGPSHEQFF. The DNA of the CDR3 is TGCGCCAGCGCCTCCTCAGGGGGACCCTCCCATGAGCAGTTCTTC.

The chain uses TRBV9 and TRBJ2-7; the D is unclear. This CDR3 spans 13 amino acids. V lost 4 bases and J 3 bases, leaving 11 bases between the germline ends. Germline V lookup: CDR1 SGDLS, CDR2 YYNGEE. The CDR3 protein is CASSPSDGYEQYF. The CDR3 DNA reads TGTGCCAGCAGCCCAAGTGACGGCTACGAGCAGTACTTC.

The chain links TRBV18 to TRBJ1-1, with D unresolved. Germline V gene sequence: CDR1 KGHSH, CDR2 LQKENI. V was shortened by 2 bases and J by 3 bases, with 13 bases between the two germline ends. The CDR3 is made up of 15 amino acids. This CDR3 reads CASSPYGQADTEAFF. The CDR3 DNA is TGTGCCAGCTCACCATATGGGCAGGCTGACACTGAAGCTTTCTTT.

This clone occurred once. The chain joins TRBV3-1 (or the pseudogene TRBV3-2) to TRBJ1-4; D gene unclear. Germline V gives CDR1 LGHDT, CDR2 YNNKEL (reference sequence). V was cut by 7 bases and J by 5 bases, with 11 bases left in between. The CDR3 contains 13 residues. Here the CDR3 DNA reads TGTGCCAGCAAGAGAACGGAGAATGAAAAACTGTTTTTT. It codes for CASKRTENEKLFF.

This chain joins TRBV6-2 or TRBV6-3 and TRBJ1-2; 9 nucleotides agree with TRBD1. The length of the CDR3 is 16 residues. From germline, CDR1 is MNHEY and CDR2 SVGEGT. V lost 2 bases, J lost 6 bases, and 10 bases stayed unmatched. CDR3 nucleotide sequence: TGTGCCAGCAGTTACGAACGGGACAGGGATCCCCATGGCTACACCTTC. As protein: CASSYERDRDPHGYTF.

This chain uses TRBV15 with TRBJ1-5; tentatively, D is TRBD1 (5 bases). The germline CDR1 and CDR2 sequences are LNHNV and YYDKDF (reference sequence). V shed 1 base and J shed 2 bases, with 9 bases lying between them. CDR3 length equals 15 residues. In nucleotides, the CDR3 is TGTGCCACCAGCAGAGTACAGGTGGGCAATCAGCCCCAGCATTTT. Translation: CATSRVQVGNQPQHF.

The chain is built from TRBV20-1 and TRBJ1-2; D is uncertain. Trimming removed 3 bases at V and 6 bases at J, with 8 bases between. The CDR3 is 11 residues long. The germline V gene has CDR1 DFQATT and CDR2 SNEGSKA (reference sequence). The DNA of the CDR3 is TGCAGTGCTAGTCCTGGGCATGGCTACACCTTC. As protein: CSASPGHGYTF.

The V gene is TRBV1, the J gene TRBJ1-2. TRBV1 is marked as a pseudogene. This CDR3 spans 13 amino acids. The CDR3 nucleotides are TGCACCAGCAGCCAAGAGAGGGACTATGGCTACACCTTC. This codes for CTSSQERDYGYTF.

This sequence joins TRBV27 and TRBJ2-3, with 9 bases identical to TRBD2. Per the germline V gene, CDR1 is MNHEY and CDR2 is SMNVEV (reference sequence). Trimming at V came to 4 bases and at J to 2 bases, leaving 7 bases not matched to a gene. The CDR3 runs to 16 residues. The CDR3 spells CASSYGLAGLTDTQYF. CDR3 coding DNA: TGTGCCAGCAGTTACGGGCTAGCGGGGCTCACAGATACGCAGTATTTT.

This clone was seen just once. The chain links TRBV7-3 to TRBJ2-3; 11 bases align to TRBD2. Germline CDR1 is SGHTA and CDR2 is FQGTGA. Losses at the gene ends were 5 bases for V and 6 bases for J; bases not matched to a gene: 16. The CDR3 runs 18 residues. CDR3: CASSLPPYLAGGGDTQYF. CDR3 nucleotide sequence: TGTGCCAGCAGCCTACCCCCCTACTTAGCGGGGGGGGGTGATACGCAGTATTTT.

The J gene is TRBJ1-2, the V gene TRBV5-1, with 9 bases matching TRBD1. V trimming: 0 bases; J trimming: 8 bases; junction bases outside the gene matches: 5. The length of the CDR3 is 14 residues. Germline V gives CDR1 SGHRS, CDR2 YFSETQ. The CDR3 sequence: CASSLGGQGDGYTF. The CDR3 DNA is TGCGCCAGCAGCTTGGGGGGACAGGGTGACGGCTACACCTTC.